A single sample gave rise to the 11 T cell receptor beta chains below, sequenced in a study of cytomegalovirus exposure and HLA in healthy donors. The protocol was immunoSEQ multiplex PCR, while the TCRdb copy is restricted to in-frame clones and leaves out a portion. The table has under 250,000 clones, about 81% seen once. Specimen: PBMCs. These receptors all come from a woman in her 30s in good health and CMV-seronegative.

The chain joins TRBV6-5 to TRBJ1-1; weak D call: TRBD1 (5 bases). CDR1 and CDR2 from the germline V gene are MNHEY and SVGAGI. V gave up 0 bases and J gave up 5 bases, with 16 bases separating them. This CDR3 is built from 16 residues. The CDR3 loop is CASSYSGQISRTEAFF. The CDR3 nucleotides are TGTGCCAGCAGTTACTCGGGGCAGATCTCAAGGACTGAAGCTTTCTTT.

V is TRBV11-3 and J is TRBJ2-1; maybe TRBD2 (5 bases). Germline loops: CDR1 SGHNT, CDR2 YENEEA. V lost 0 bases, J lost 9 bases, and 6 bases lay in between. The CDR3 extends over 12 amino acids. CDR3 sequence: CASSLDGGEQFF. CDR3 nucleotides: TGTGCCAGCAGCTTAGATGGAGGTGAGCAGTTCTTC.

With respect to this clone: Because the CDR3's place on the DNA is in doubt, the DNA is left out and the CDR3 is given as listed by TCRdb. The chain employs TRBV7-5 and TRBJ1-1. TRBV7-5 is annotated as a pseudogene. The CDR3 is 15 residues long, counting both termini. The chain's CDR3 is CVRSFLCWAGFIAFF.

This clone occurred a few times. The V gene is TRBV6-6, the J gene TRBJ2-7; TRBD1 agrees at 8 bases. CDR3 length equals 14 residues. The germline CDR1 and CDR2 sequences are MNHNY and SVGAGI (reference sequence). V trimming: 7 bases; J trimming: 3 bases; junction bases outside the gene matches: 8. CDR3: CASTTQGADYEQYF. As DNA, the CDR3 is TGTGCCAGCACAACCCAGGGGGCGGACTACGAGCAGTACTTC.

The CDR3 DNA reads as TGTGCCAGTAGTCCACGCCGGGACAGGCTGAACACTGAAGCTTTCTTT. Translated: CASSPRRDRLNTEAFF. The chain couples TRBV19 to TRBJ1-1, with 8 nucleotides matching TRBD1. The CDR3 sequence is 16 residues long. V gave up 5 bases and J gave up 0 bases; unmatched junction bases: 8. Germline V lookup: CDR1 LNHDA, CDR2 SQIVND (reference sequence).

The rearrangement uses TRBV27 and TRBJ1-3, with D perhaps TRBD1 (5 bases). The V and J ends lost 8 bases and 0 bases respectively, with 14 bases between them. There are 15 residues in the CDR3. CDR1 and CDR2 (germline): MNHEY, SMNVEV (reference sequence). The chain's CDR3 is CASRPAGHSGNTIYF. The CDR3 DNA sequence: TGTGCCAGCCGCCCGGCAGGGCACTCTGGAAACACCATATATTTT.

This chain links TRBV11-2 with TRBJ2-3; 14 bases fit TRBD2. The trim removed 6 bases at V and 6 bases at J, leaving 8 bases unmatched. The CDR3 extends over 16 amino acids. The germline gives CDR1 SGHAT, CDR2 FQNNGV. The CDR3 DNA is TGTGCCAGCAGTTCGGGACTAGCGGGAGAGGTGGATACGCAGTATTTT. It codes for CASSSGLAGEVDTQYF.

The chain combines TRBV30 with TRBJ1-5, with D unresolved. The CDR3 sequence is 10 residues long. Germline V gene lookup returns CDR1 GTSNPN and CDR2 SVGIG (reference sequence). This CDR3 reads CGAGNQPQHF. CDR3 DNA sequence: TGTGGCGCGGGGAATCAGCCCCAGCATTTT.

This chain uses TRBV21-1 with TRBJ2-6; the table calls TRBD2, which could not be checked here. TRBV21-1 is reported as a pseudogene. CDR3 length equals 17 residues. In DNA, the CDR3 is TGTGCCAGCAGCAAAAAAGTCTGGAGCTCTGGGGCCAACGTCCTGACTTTC. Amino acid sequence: CASSKKVWSSGANVLTF.

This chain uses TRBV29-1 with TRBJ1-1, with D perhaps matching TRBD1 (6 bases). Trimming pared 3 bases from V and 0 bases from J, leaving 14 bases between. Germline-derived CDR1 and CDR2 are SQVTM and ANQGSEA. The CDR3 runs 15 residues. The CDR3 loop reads CSVDATTGLNTEAFF. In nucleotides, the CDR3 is TGCAGCGTTGATGCTACGACAGGCCTGAACACTGAAGCTTTCTTT.

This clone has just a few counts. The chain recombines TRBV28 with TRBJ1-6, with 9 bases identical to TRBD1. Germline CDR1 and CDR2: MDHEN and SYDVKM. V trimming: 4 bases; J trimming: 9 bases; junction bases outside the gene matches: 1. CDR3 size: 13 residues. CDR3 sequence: CASSSGQGSPLHF. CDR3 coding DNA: TGTGCCAGCAGTTCGGGACAGGGTTCACCCCTCCACTTT.